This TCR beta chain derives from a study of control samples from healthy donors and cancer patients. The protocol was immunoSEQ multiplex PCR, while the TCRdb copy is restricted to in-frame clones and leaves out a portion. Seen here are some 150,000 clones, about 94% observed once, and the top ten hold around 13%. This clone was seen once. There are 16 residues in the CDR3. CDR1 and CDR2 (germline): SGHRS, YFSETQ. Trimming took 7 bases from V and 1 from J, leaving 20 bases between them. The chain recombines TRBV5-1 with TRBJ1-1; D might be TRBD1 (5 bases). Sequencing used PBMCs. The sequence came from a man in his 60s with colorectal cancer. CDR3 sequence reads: CASAEGAKEWNTEAFF. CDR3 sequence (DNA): TGCGCCAGCGCGGAAGGGGCTAAGGAATGGAACACTGAAGCTTTCTTT. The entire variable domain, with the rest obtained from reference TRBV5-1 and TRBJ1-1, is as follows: KAGVTQTPRYLIKTRGQQVTLSCSPISGHRSVSWYQQTPGQGLQFLFEYFSETQRNKGNFPGRFSGRQFSNSRSEMNVSTLELGDSALYLCASAEGAKEWNTEAFFGQGTRLTVV.